These 32 T cell receptor beta chains were sequenced from one sample in a study of cytomegalovirus exposure and HLA in healthy donors. PCR employed 60 Vbeta and 13 Jbeta primers. Clones were sequenced by immunoSEQ multiplex PCR, and TCRdb holds only the in-frame ones, with some missing. The sample comprises approximately 170,000 clones, 85% of which are singletons, and 1% rests with the top ten. Sequencing input: PBMCs. The origin of the receptors is a boy aged 2 to 9 in good health and CMV-seronegative.

J is TRBJ1-1 and V is TRBV18; the match to TRBD1 covers 7 bases. The CDR3 spans 13 residues. The V gene end was trimmed by 6 bases and the J gene end by 3 bases; junction bases not matched to a gene: 4. CDR1 KGHSH and CDR2 LQKENI come from the germline V gene. CDR3: CASSITGDTEAFF. In DNA, the CDR3 is TGTGCCAGCTCCATCACAGGGGACACTGAAGCTTTCTTT.

The chain has TRBV29-1 and TRBJ2-2; D possibly corresponds to TRBD1 (5 bases). The germline gives CDR1 SQVTM, CDR2 ANQGSEA. V was pared by 4 bases and J by 5 bases, with 14 bases between. This CDR3 region has 14 residues. The CDR3: CSVGSVAGTGELFF. DNA of the CDR3: TGCAGCGTTGGGTCAGTCGCAGGGACCGGGGAGCTGTTTTTT.

The V call is TRBV28, the J call TRBJ2-1, with D hard to call. The germline V and J ends were trimmed by 0 bases and 6 bases, with 3 bases remaining between them. The CDR3 length is 12 residues. The germline CDR1 and CDR2 sequences are MDHEN and SYDVKM. CDR3 coding DNA: TGTGCCAGCAGTTTATGGGCCAATGAGCAGTTCTTC. Translated, it gives CASSLWANEQFF. The full variable domain, in which reference TRBV28 and TRBJ2-1 provide the parts outside the CDR3, is DVKVTQSSRYLVKRTGEKVFLECVQDMDHENMFWYRQDPGLGLRLIYFSYDVKMKEKGDIPEGYSVSREKKERFSLILESASTNQTSMYLCASSLWANEQFFGPGTRLTVL.

This chain joins TRBV5-4 and TRBJ2-1; no clear D. This CDR3 is built from 14 residues. Trimming stripped 3 bases from V and 0 bases from J, with 7 bases between. CDR1 and CDR2 (germline): SGHNT, YYREEE (reference sequence). Written as DNA, the CDR3 is TGTGCCAGCAGCTCTAAAAACTCCTACAATGAGCAGTTCTTC. This encodes CASSSKNSYNEQFF.

The gene calls are TRBV6-4 and TRBJ1-2; no firm D call. V lost 2 bases and J lost 7, with 14 bases in between. This CDR3 comprises 14 residues. Germline assignment: CDR1 MRHNA and CDR2 SNTAGT. CDR3 sequence (DNA): TGTGCCAGCAGTGACGTAAACTCCGGAGGTGGCTACACCTTC. It is translated as CASSDVNSGGGYTF.

The rearrangement uses TRBV7-8 and TRBJ1-5, with 7 bases lining up with TRBD1. Germline loops: CDR1 SGHVS, CDR2 FQNEAQ. Trimming removed 2 bases from V and 7 bases from J; junction bases left unmatched: 8. The CDR3 runs to 15 residues. The CDR3 loop is CASSLRQGPSQPQHF. DNA for the CDR3: TGTGCCAGCAGCTTAAGACAGGGCCCGTCCCAGCCCCAGCATTTT.

J is TRBJ2-5 and V is TRBV10-1, with TRBD1 matching 9 bases. The CDR3 is made up of 16 amino acids. The junction had 10 bases not matched to a gene; V was cut back by 3 bases and J by 5 bases. In germline, CDR1 is WNHNN, CDR2 SYGVQD (reference sequence). CDR3 DNA sequence: TGCGCCAGCAGTGACCACCAAGGACAGGGGCGGGAGACCCAGTACTTC. As protein: CASSDHQGQGRETQYF.

The chain couples TRBV14 to TRBJ2-5, with 13 bases aligning to TRBD2. Germline loops: CDR1 SGHDN, CDR2 FVKESK. The CDR3 covers 16 residues. Losses at the gene ends were 1 base for V and 3 bases for J; bases not matched to a gene: 2. The CDR3 nucleotides are TGTGCCAGCAGCCAAGTAGGGACTAGCGGGGAAGAGACCCAGTACTTC. Its translation is CASSQVGTSGEETQYF.

V gene TRBV19 combines with J gene TRBJ1-1; D perhaps matches TRBD1 (6 bases). V was cut by 1 base and J by 2 bases, with 14 bases left in between. Germline CDR1 reads LNHDA; CDR2 reads SQIVND (reference sequence). This CDR3 spans 16 amino acids. The CDR3 DNA follows: TGTGCCAGTAGTATAGGGGGGCGCGGGTTAAACACTGAAGCTTTCTTT. This sequence encodes CASSIGGRGLNTEAFF.

The rearrangement joins TRBV20-1 to TRBJ1-1, with D perhaps matching TRBD1 (6 bases). From germline, CDR1 is DFQATT and CDR2 SNEGSKA (reference sequence). Trimming cost V 5 bases and J 9 bases, with 13 bases left between them. This CDR3 region has 11 residues. CDR3 nucleotides: TGCAGTGCTGCCGGACAGACAAAAGCTTTCTTT. Its translation: CSAAGQTKAFF.

The gene calls are TRBV11-2 and TRBJ1-2; tentatively, D is TRBD1 (5 bases). Between the trimmed V and J ends, which lost 8 bases and 0 bases, there was a span of 22 bases. From germline, CDR1 is SGHAT and CDR2 FQNNGV. The CDR3 sequence is 17 residues long. CDR3 residues: CASGASPRPLPNYGYTF. DNA for the CDR3: TGTGCCAGCGGGGCGAGTCCCCGTCCCCTCCCTAACTATGGCTACACCTTC.

The chain combines TRBV9 with TRBJ2-3; 8 bases align to TRBD1. The junction had 7 bases not matched to a gene; V was cut back by 4 bases and J by 3 bases. This CDR3 spans 15 amino acids. From germline, CDR1 is SGDLS and CDR2 YYNGEE. The DNA of the CDR3 is TGTGCCAGCAGCCCCCGGACAGGGCGGACAGATACGCAGTATTTT. Its translation: CASSPRTGRTDTQYF.

The chain recombines TRBV4-1 with TRBJ2-5; D is unresolved. The CDR3 runs 17 residues. Per germline, CDR1 MGHRA and CDR2 YSYEKL. The V and J ends lost 0 bases and 6 bases respectively, with 20 bases between them. CDR3 in DNA: TGCGCCAGCAGCCAAGATACTACGGCAGCCGCGTTGCAGACCCAGTACTTC. Translated: CASSQDTTAAALQTQYF.

This clone was seen a handful of times. The chain recombines TRBV11-3 with TRBJ1-4; 8 positions match TRBD1. V trimming: 5 bases; J trimming: 3 bases; junction bases outside the gene matches: 11. Germline V CDR1 and CDR2: SGHNT, YENEEA. The CDR3 is 17 amino acids. The CDR3 DNA reads TGTGCCAGCAGCGGGATTGGACAGGGATGGGCTAATGAAAAACTGTTTTTT. Protein: CASSGIGQGWANEKLFF.

V is TRBV6-1 and J is TRBJ2-7, with D perhaps TRBD2 (5 bases). The CDR3 is made up of 14 amino acids. V lost 1 base and J lost 1, with 8 bases in between. Germline V gene sequence: CDR1 MNHNS, CDR2 SASEGT. CDR3 in amino acids: CASSEGGDSYEQYV. The CDR3 bases are TGTGCCAGCAGTGAAGGGGGAGATTCCTACGAGCAGTACGTC.

V gene TRBV28 combines with J gene TRBJ1-5; the D gene is possibly TRBD1 (5 bases). V shed 3 bases and J shed 4 bases, with 13 bases lying between them. CDR3 size: 15 residues. Germline V lookup: CDR1 MDHEN, CDR2 SYDVKM. The DNA for the CDR3 is TGTGCCAGCAGTTTTTCGCGACAGCTTAATCAGCCCCAGCATTTT. This gives the protein CASSFSRQLNQPQHF.

Only a few counts were recorded for this clone. V is TRBV7-6 and J is TRBJ2-1, with 8 nucleotides matching TRBD2. The CDR3 is 18 amino acids. Germline V lookup: CDR1 SGHVS, CDR2 FNYEAQ. With V trimmed by 0 bases and J by 0 bases, 7 bases remained unmatched. The CDR3 protein is CASSLAAGAPGSYNEQFF. Written as DNA, the CDR3 is TGTGCCAGCAGCTTAGCAGCGGGGGCACCAGGCTCCTACAATGAGCAGTTCTTC.

This clone counts as medium-sized (0.01 to 0.1%). V gene TRBV7-6 combines with J gene TRBJ2-7; unclear D gene. CDR1 SGHVS and CDR2 FNYEAQ come from the germline V gene. The CDR3 is made up of 16 amino acids. With 1 base removed from V and 6 bases from J, the gap between germline ends came to 19 bases. CDR3 sequence (DNA): TGTGCCAGCAGCTTAGATTATCTTCGAGGTTGGCGCGAGCAGTACGTC. Its translation: CASSLDYLRGWREQYV.

The chain couples TRBV28 to TRBJ2-5, with D unresolved. The CDR3 has 15 residues. CDR1 and CDR2 from the germline V gene are MDHEN and SYDVKM. V lost 2 bases and J 5 bases, leaving 15 bases between the germline ends. The chain's CDR3 is CASSLTGSERETQYF. In nucleotides, the CDR3 is TGTGCCAGCAGTTTAACCGGGTCGGAAAGGGAGACCCAGTACTTC.

This clone was seen only once. This CDR3 reads CASSFGTSGSQRETQYF. The CDR3 nucleotides are TGTGCCAGCAGCTTCGGGACTAGCGGGAGTCAGCGAGAGACCCAGTACTTC. The chain employs TRBV7-9 and TRBJ2-5, with 14 bases fitting TRBD2. The V gene end was trimmed by 3 bases and the J gene end by 4 bases; junction bases not matched to a gene: 7. Germline V lookup: CDR1 SEHNR, CDR2 FQNEAQ (reference sequence). CDR3 size: 17 residues.

This clone was seen a few times. V is TRBV30 and J is TRBJ2-1, with D maybe TRBD2 (5 bases). The V and J ends lost 5 bases and 0 bases respectively, with 11 bases between them. The germline V gene has CDR1 GTSNPN and CDR2 SVGIG (reference sequence). The CDR3 is made up of 14 amino acids. The CDR3 DNA is TGTGCCTGGCTAGCAACTATCTCCTACAATGAGCAGTTCTTC. Protein product: CAWLATISYNEQFF.

The V call is TRBV19, the J call TRBJ2-1, with a possible D match to TRBD1 (6 bases). CDR1 is LNHDA, CDR2 SQIVND, per germline (reference sequence). V was pared by 2 bases and J by 7 bases, with 12 bases between. This CDR3 has 14 amino acids. The chain's CDR3 is CASSITDSLNEQFF. The CDR3 DNA is TGTGCCAGTAGTATAACGGACAGTCTAAATGAGCAGTTCTTC. The whole variable domain, filled in from reference TRBV19 and TRBJ2-1, reads DGGITQSPKYLFRKEGQNVTLSCEQNLNHDAMYWYRQDPGQGLRLIYYSQIVNDFQKGDIAEGYSVSREKKESFPLTVTSAQKNPTAFYLCASSITDSLNEQFFGPGTRLTVL.

The J gene is TRBJ1-1, the V gene TRBV6-5; 8 bases fit TRBD1. The CDR3 has 15 residues. Germline V CDR1 and CDR2: MNHEY, SVGAGI. The J segment lost 1 base and the V segment lost 5 bases, leaving 6 bases of the junction unmatched. In nucleotides, the CDR3 is TGTGCCAGCAGTGCGCGGACAGGGACGAACACTGAAGCTTTCTTT. Translated, it gives CASSARTGTNTEAFF.

V usage is TRBV6-4 and J usage is TRBJ2-1; perhaps TRBD2 as D (5 bases). This CDR3 comprises 14 residues. The V end was cut by 2 bases, the J end by 8 bases, with 13 bases between. The V gene's germline CDR1 is MRHNA and CDR2 SNTAGT. The CDR3 spells CASSDGETTDEQFF. The DNA for the CDR3 is TGTGCCAGCAGTGACGGCGAGACTACCGATGAGCAGTTCTTC.

The gene calls are TRBV2 and TRBJ1-5; 9 nucleotides agree with TRBD1. V lost 6 bases and J lost 4; bases outside the gene matches: 4. CDR1 is SNHLY and CDR2 is FYNNEI in the germline V gene. CDR3 length: 14 amino acids. The CDR3 loop is CASREGQGNQPQHF. The CDR3 DNA reads as TGTGCCAGCAGGGAGGGACAGGGAAATCAGCCCCAGCATTTT.

The chain carries TRBV25-1 and TRBJ1-6; 8 bases line up with TRBD1. J was trimmed by 10 bases and V by 3 bases; bases with no gene match: 8. The CDR3 sequence is 15 residues long. Germline CDR1 reads MGHDK; CDR2 reads SYGVNS. CDR3 sequence reads: CASSDRQGHGSPLHF. The CDR3 DNA reads TGTGCCAGCAGTGACAGACAGGGGCATGGATCACCCCTCCACTTT.

This chain connects TRBV4-2 to TRBJ1-2; no reliable D call. In germline, CDR1 is LGHNA, CDR2 YNFKEQ. This CDR3 has 13 residues. Trimming cost V 2 bases and J 2 bases, with 6 bases left between them. The CDR3 DNA reads TGTGCCAGCAGCCAAACGGGAAACTATGGCTACACCTTC. It encodes CASSQTGNYGYTF.

Here the CDR3 reads CASSLTVQPQHF. In nucleotides, the CDR3 is TGTGCCAGCAGCTTGACAGTTCAGCCCCAGCATTTT. The J gene is TRBJ1-5, the V gene TRBV5-8; D unresolved. CDR1 SGHTS and CDR2 YDEGEE come from the germline V gene. V gave up 1 base and J gave up 6 bases, with 5 bases separating them. This CDR3 has 12 amino acids.

The V gene is TRBV7-8, the J gene TRBJ1-5; D remains ambiguous. The length of the CDR3 is 17 residues. From germline, CDR1 is SGHVS and CDR2 FQNEAQ. V was clipped by 1 base and J by 2 bases, with 15 bases between them. The CDR3 DNA follows: TGTGCCAGCAGCTTAGGGCGGGAAGGTGAAGGCAATCAGCCCCAGCATTTT. Its protein product is CASSLGREGEGNQPQHF.

This clone has just one count. J is TRBJ1-2 and V is TRBV6-4; 8 nucleotides agree with TRBD1. Per germline, CDR1 MRHNA and CDR2 SNTAGT. V dropped 6 bases and J dropped 9; count of bases not matched to a gene: 15. The CDR3 has 15 residues. This chain's CDR3 is CASRPGTGPFVRYTF. CDR3 in DNA: TGTGCCAGCAGACCCGGGACAGGACCCTTTGTACGCTACACCTTC.

V usage is TRBV5-6 and J usage is TRBJ2-7, with 12 bases fitting TRBD2. CDR3 length: 15 residues. V lost 3 bases and J lost 6; bases outside the gene matches: 7. Germline assignment: CDR1 SGHDT and CDR2 YYEEEE. CDR3 protein: CASSYGLAGRAEQYV. The CDR3 bases are TGTGCCAGCAGCTACGGACTAGCGGGGCGGGCCGAGCAGTACGTC.

This clone was counted a few times. The chain recombines TRBV5-1 with TRBJ1-2; 12 positions agree with TRBD1. Germline CDR1 and CDR2: SGHRS and YFSETQ. The ends lost 4 bases at V and 8 bases at J; junction bases unmatched: 6. The CDR3 is 14 residues long. The CDR3 DNA is TGCGCCAGCAGCCCCCGGGACAGGGGGCGCGGCTACACCTTC. Translation: CASSPRDRGRGYTF.